This T cell receptor beta chain came from a study of vaccination and CD4 T cells after COVID-19. V shed 6 bases, J shed 6 bases, and the junction held 11 bases outside the gene matches. This CDR3 contains 16 residues. From germline, CDR1 is LNHDA and CDR2 SQIVND (reference sequence). Treatment noted: approximately nine-day PBMC culture with coronavirus spike peptide pools or control peptides (ViraFEST assay). First, ViraFEST expanded antigen-specific T cells with peptide pools, and next it sequenced the TCRs. An Oncomine TCR Beta short-read assay was used to sequence the DNA from cultured CD4+ T cells. TCRdb passed the PCR reads through MiXCR, listing each CDR3 protein once. The table includes 15,000 to 20,000 distinct CDR3 sequences, roughly 55% detected once. Comment on this clonotype: Its antigen remains unknown.

Sequenced here: CD4+ T cells from blood, cultured in vitro, sampled before SARS-CoV-2 vaccination. The TCR sequence derives from a human donor who had recovered from COVID-19. The rearrangement uses TRBV19 and TRBJ2-2; 9 nucleotides line up with TRBD1. CDR3 protein: CASRIGTGRRSGELFF. DNA for the CDR3: TGTGCCAGTAGGATTGGGACAGGGAGAAGGTCCGGGGAGCTGTTTTTT.